Following are 24 T cell receptor beta chains from one sample sequenced in a study of T cells in Graves' hyperthyroidism and ophthalmopathy. RNA transcripts served as the template for amplifying TCR beta CDR3 regions. The TCR CDR3 first-round RT-PCR relied on the HTBI primer set. MiXCR was run by TCRdb on the multiplex PCR reads, yielding one entry per CDR3 protein. The data contain some 620,000 distinct CDR3 sequences, around 15% of them seen just once; the ten biggest clones take up less than 4.5%. Specimen: blood. The source is a woman in her thirties with Graves' hyperthyroidism.

This clonotype was recorded many times. The chain couples TRBV10-1 to TRBJ2-3; unclear D gene. The CDR3 covers 12 residues. The germline gives CDR1 WNHNN, CDR2 SYGVQD (reference sequence). V shed 4 bases and J shed 6 bases, with 8 bases lying between them. The CDR3 here is CASSGALDTQYF. The DNA for the CDR3 is TGCGCCAGCAGTGGGGCATTGGATACGCAGTATTTT.

In this sample, this clonotype turned up a few times. The rearrangement joins TRBV4-1 to TRBJ2-3; D gene ambiguous. Between the trimmed V and J ends, which lost 2 bases and 2 bases, there was a span of 8 bases. CDR1 is MGHRA, CDR2 YSYEKL, per germline. The CDR3 sequence is 14 residues long. DNA of the CDR3: TGCGCCAGCAGCCAACAAGAATTCACAGATACGCAGTATTTT. Encoded protein: CASSQQEFTDTQYF.

This clonotype was seen at least ten times. This chain connects TRBV2 to TRBJ2-1; 7 nucleotides line up with TRBD2. The CDR3 contains 16 residues. Trimming removed 6 bases from V and 2 bases from J; junction bases left unmatched: 10. Germline V gives CDR1 SNHLY, CDR2 FYNNEI. In DNA form, the CDR3 reads TGTGCCAGCAGGGAACCGGGACTACCCCCCTACAATGAGCAGTTCTTC. Translated, it gives CASREPGLPPYNEQFF. The full variable domain, with the rest looked up from reference TRBV2 and TRBJ2-1, is EPEVTQTPSHQVTQMGQEVILRCVPISNHLYFYWYRQILGQKVEFLVSFYNNEISEKSEIFDDQFSVERPDGSNFTLKIRSTKLEDSAMYFCASREPGLPPYNEQFFGPGTRLTVL.

Notes on this clonotype: Being one base from a much bigger clone, this may be a read error. The chain recombines TRBV30 with TRBJ1-1, with D possibly being TRBD1 (6 bases). Per germline, CDR1 GTSNPN and CDR2 SVGIG (reference sequence). The V gene lost 2 bases and the J gene lost 4 bases, with 17 bases spanning the gap. CDR3 size: 15 residues. CDR3 loop: CAWSRGKQGRTEAFF. The CDR3 DNA reads TGTGCCTGGAGTAGGGGCAAACAGGGACGCACTGAAGCTTTCTTT.

The chain recombines TRBV7-2 with TRBJ2-5; TRBD2 agrees at 8 bases. Trimming at V came to 5 bases and at J to 0 bases, leaving 11 bases not matched to a gene. This CDR3 spans 17 amino acids. Germline V gene sequence: CDR1 SGHTA, CDR2 FQGNSA. This CDR3 is CASSVGGAGEDQETQYF. In DNA form, the CDR3 reads TGTGCCAGCAGCGTAGGAGGAGCGGGAGAGGACCAAGAGACCCAGTACTTC.

This clonotype occurred a few times. This chain connects TRBV5-1 to TRBJ2-7, with TRBD1 matching over 7 bases. The CDR3 has 15 residues. The junction had 9 bases not matched to a gene; V was cut back by 0 bases and J by 6 bases. Germline CDR1 SGHRS, CDR2 YFSETQ. The CDR3 DNA reads TGCGCCAGCAGCTTGGAACCGGGACAGAACTGCGAGCAGTACTTC. Translating it yields CASSLEPGQNCEQYF.

The rearrangement links TRBV7-2 to TRBJ2-7; 8 bases map to TRBD2. The V gene end was trimmed by 2 bases and the J gene end by 1 base; junction bases not matched to a gene: 7. Germline V CDR1 and CDR2: SGHTA, FQGNSA. The CDR3 covers 16 residues. The CDR3 is CASSLRGGGTSYEQYF. The CDR3 region has the DNA TGTGCCAGCAGCTTAAGGGGCGGGGGGACTTCCTACGAGCAGTACTTC.

This clonotype showed up many times. The rearrangement joins TRBV12-3 or TRBV12-4 to TRBJ2-3; weak D call: TRBD2 (5 bases). The CDR3 totals 12 residues. Deletions cut 5 bases from V and 7 bases from J, with 10 bases between. CDR3 nucleotide sequence: TGTGCCAGCAGTCCCGTAGCGTATACGCAGTATTTT. Translating it yields CASSPVAYTQYF.

The chain joins TRBV30 to TRBJ1-2; the D is unclear. This CDR3 contains 12 residues. Germline V gene data show CDR1 as GTSNPN and CDR2 as SVGIG (reference sequence). The ends were cut back, 8 bases at V and 8 bases at J, with 18 bases in the middle. CDR3 in amino acids: CASSTVVFGYTF. The DNA of the CDR3 is TGTGCCAGTAGTACCGTAGTCTTCGGCTACACCTTC.

This clonotype was seen ten or more times. J is TRBJ2-3 and V is TRBV28; weak D call: TRBD1 (6 bases). V lost 5 bases to trimming and J lost 2 bases, with 23 bases between them. CDR1 is MDHEN and CDR2 is SYDVKM in the germline V gene. This CDR3 region has 18 residues. This CDR3 reads CASSQKLLPDSHTDTQYF. In nucleotides, the CDR3 is TGTGCCAGCAGTCAGAAACTGCTACCGGACAGCCACACAGATACGCAGTATTTT.

This clonotype came up many times. The junction differs from germline at one of its ends, possibly a read error. This chain links TRBV7-7 with TRBJ2-1; TRBD2 is a possible D gene (7 bases). The CDR3 extends over 14 amino acids. The germline CDR1 and CDR2 sequences are SSHAT and FNYEAQ (reference sequence). The DNA for the CDR3 is TGTGCTAGCAGCTTTGGAGGGGGGGACAATGAGCAGTTCTTC. Residues: CASSFGGGDNEQFF.

This clonotype turned up a few times. The chain uses TRBV7-9 and TRBJ1-3; no clear D. V was cut by 2 bases and J by 3 bases, with 8 bases left in between. This CDR3 region has 14 residues. Germline V gene lookup returns CDR1 SEHNR and CDR2 FQNEAQ (reference sequence). CDR3 in amino acids: CASSLISLGNTIYF. DNA of the CDR3: TGTGCCAGCAGCTTAATCTCACTTGGAAACACCATATATTTT.

This rearrangement joins TRBV15 to TRBJ1-4, with TRBD1 identical over 9 bases. Germline V gene data show CDR1 as LNHNV and CDR2 as YYDKDF (reference sequence). The CDR3 spans 13 residues. The ends lost 8 bases at V and 5 bases at J; junction bases unmatched: 3. DNA for the CDR3: TGTGCCACCCAAGACAGGGGGAATGAAAAACTGTTTTTT. This sequence encodes CATQDRGNEKLFF.

In its sample, this clonotype was seen many times. The gene calls are TRBV6-2 or TRBV6-3 and TRBJ2-1, with D possibly being TRBD1 or TRBD2 (5 bases each). Germline values: CDR1 MNHEY, CDR2 SVGEGT. This CDR3 is built from 12 residues. The V and J ends lost 7 bases and 8 bases respectively, with 12 bases between them. The CDR3 sequence: CASNNGADEQFF. The CDR3 DNA follows: TGTGCCAGCAACAACGGGGCGGATGAGCAGTTCTTC.

This clonotype was detected many times. This sequence joins TRBV30 and TRBJ2-1, with 8 nucleotides matching TRBD2. The CDR3 length is 17 residues. Germline CDR1 reads GTSNPN; CDR2 reads SVGIG (reference sequence). Unmatched junction bases numbered 17, after V lost 0 bases and J lost 10 bases. As DNA, the CDR3 is TGTGCCTGGAGTGTACCCCCCTTACGGAGCGGGAGCCGAGAGCAGTTCTTC. This gives the protein CAWSVPPLRSGSREQFF. Using reference TRBV30 and TRBJ2-1 for the parts outside the CDR3, the full variable domain is SQTIHQWPATLVQPVGSPLSLECTVEGTSNPNLYWYRQAAGRGLQLLFYSVGIGQISSEVPQNLSASRPQDRQFILSSKKLLLSDSGFYLCAWSVPPLRSGSREQFFGPGTRLTVL.

This clonotype was counted ten times or more. The V and J genes are TRBV7-8 and TRBJ1-5; 7 nucleotides line up with TRBD1. The ends lost 5 bases at V and 7 bases at J; junction bases unmatched: 5. The CDR3 spans 13 residues. CDR1 is SGHVS and CDR2 is FQNEAQ in the germline V gene. This CDR3 is CASSRTGPQPQHF. In nucleotides, the CDR3 is TGTGCCAGCAGCAGGACAGGTCCGCAGCCCCAGCATTTT.

This clonotype was recorded once. The V and J genes are TRBV30 and TRBJ1-1; perhaps TRBD1 as D (5 bases). Germline V CDR1 and CDR2: GTSNPN, SVGIG (reference sequence). The length of the CDR3 is 15 residues. Trimming took 0 bases from V and 7 from J, leaving 18 bases between them. The CDR3 DNA sequence: TGTGCCTGGAGTGTAACGGGAGACAGCCCTCGTGAAGCTTTCTTT. Residues: CAWSVTGDSPREAFF.

This clonotype was recorded at least ten times. This chain links TRBV28 with TRBJ2-1, with D perhaps matching TRBD2 (6 bases). The CDR3 covers 13 residues. V gave up 3 bases and J gave up 10 bases, with 13 bases separating them. CDR1 and CDR2 (germline): MDHEN, SYDVKM. This chain's CDR3 is CASSLAGLGEQFF. The CDR3 DNA follows: TGTGCCAGCAGTTTGGCGGGGTTAGGCGAGCAGTTCTTC.

This clonotype was seen repeatedly, ten times or more. The chain combines TRBV2 with TRBJ1-1, with D tentatively TRBD1 (5 bases). V was shortened by 7 bases and J by 0 bases, with 27 bases between the two germline ends. CDR1 is SNHLY and CDR2 is FYNNEI in the germline V gene. The CDR3 spans 19 residues. The CDR3 reads CASIERPGSDTIMNTEAFF. The CDR3 nucleotides read TGTGCCAGCATCGAAAGGCCAGGGAGTGATACCATCATGAACACTGAAGCTTTCTTT. Full variable domain (remainder filled in from reference TRBV2 and TRBJ1-1): EPEVTQTPSHQVTQMGQEVILRCVPISNHLYFYWYRQILGQKVEFLVSFYNNEISEKSEIFDDQFSVERPDGSNFTLKIRSTKLEDSAMYFCASIERPGSDTIMNTEAFFGQGTRLTVV.

This clonotype was seen many times. The V call is TRBV6-5, the J call TRBJ2-1; D not certain. CDR1 is MNHEY, CDR2 SVGAGI, per germline. The CDR3 consists of 15 residues. The germline V and J ends were trimmed by 0 bases and 7 bases, with 13 bases remaining between them. The CDR3 sequence is CASSYSWSEPNEQFF. Written as DNA, the CDR3 is TGTGCCAGCAGTTACTCTTGGTCTGAGCCTAATGAGCAGTTCTTC.

The chain carries TRBV4-1 and TRBJ2-3, with D hard to call. Germline V lookup: CDR1 MGHRA, CDR2 YSYEKL. This CDR3 contains 17 residues. V lost 1 base, J lost 6 bases, and 20 bases lay in between. CDR3 DNA sequence: TGCGCCAGCAGCCAAGGATGGCTCGGTGTGGTCTTGGATACGCAGTATTTT. This gives the protein CASSQGWLGVVLDTQYF.

This clonotype has at least ten counts. The chain employs TRBV24-1 and TRBJ2-1; 10 positions match TRBD1. The ends lost 2 bases at V and 3 bases at J; junction bases unmatched: 3. Germline V CDR1 and CDR2: KGHDR, SFDVKD. The CDR3 totals 16 residues. The CDR3: CATSDSRTGGYNEQFF. CDR3 sequence (DNA): TGTGCCACCAGTGATTCGAGGACAGGGGGCTACAATGAGCAGTTCTTC.

This chain joins TRBV5-4 and TRBJ1-1; D unresolved. CDR1 SGHNT and CDR2 YYREEE come from the germline V gene (reference sequence). Trimming left V 0 bases short and J 7 bases short, with 22 bases between. The CDR3 is 17 residues long. The CDR3 protein is CASSLVLTQTGEIEAFF. Here the CDR3 DNA reads TGTGCCAGCAGCTTGGTTTTGACCCAGACGGGTGAAATTGAAGCTTTCTTT.

The chain is built from TRBV28 and TRBJ2-1; D unclear. The CDR3 has 15 amino acids. Germline V gives CDR1 MDHEN, CDR2 SYDVKM. Between the trimmed V and J ends, which lost 6 bases and 9 bases, there was a span of 21 bases. The CDR3 sequence: CASSLIGLMDAEQFF. The CDR3, as DNA: TGTGCCAGCAGCCTCATCGGGTTGATGGATGCTGAGCAGTTCTTC.